A single sample gave rise to the 27 T cell receptor beta chains below, sequenced in a study of cytomegalovirus exposure and HLA in healthy donors. In the PCR, 60 Vbeta and 13 Jbeta primers were used. Method: immunoSEQ multiplex PCR; TCRdb's copy keeps in-frame clones and lacks some. The sample lists approximately 42,000 clones, 81% seen once, with 2.5% to 3.5% in the top ten. Sample: PBMCs. The receptors stem from a man aged 50 to 59 in good health and CMV-seronegative.

The chain joins TRBV4-3 to TRBJ2-7; D perhaps matches TRBD1 (7 bases). This CDR3 region has 17 residues. Deletions cut 7 bases from V and 2 bases from J, with 24 bases between. The germline CDR1 and CDR2 sequences are LGHNA and YSLEER. CDR3 in amino acids: CASNTRGVGQVTYEQYF. The CDR3 coding sequence is TGCGCCAGCAACACAAGGGGGGTAGGACAGGTCACCTACGAGCAGTACTTC.

The chain has TRBV5-8 and TRBJ2-3; 10 nucleotides line up with TRBD2. Germline values: CDR1 SGHTS, CDR2 YDEGEE. The junction had 4 bases not matched to a gene; V was cut back by 0 bases and J by 9 bases. The CDR3 length is 14 residues. The CDR3 nucleotides are TGTGCCAGCAGCTTGGTACTAGCGGGGACAACGCAGTATTTT. It yields the protein CASSLVLAGTTQYF.

The rearrangement uses TRBV7-3 and TRBJ2-2; possible D gene TRBD1, 6 bases. Trimming cost V 0 bases and J 6 bases, with 11 bases left between them. Germline V gene lookup returns CDR1 SGHTA and CDR2 FQGTGA. The CDR3 is 15 amino acids. CDR3 DNA sequence: TGTGCCAGCAGCTTAACCGCCACAGGGCCCGGGGAGCTGTTTTTT. Translated: CASSLTATGPGELFF.

On this clone: The junction differs from germline at one of its ends, possibly a read error. The chain has TRBV5-6 and TRBJ1-2, with D maybe TRBD1 (6 bases). Germline CDR1 is SGHDT and CDR2 is YYEEEE. This CDR3 has 13 residues. Here the CDR3 reads CAGSLTGRYGYTF. In DNA form, the CDR3 reads TGTGCCGGCAGCCTGACAGGTCGCTATGGCTACACCTTC.

V usage is TRBV7-9 and J usage is TRBJ2-1; tentative D call: TRBD2 (6 bases). The ends were cut back, 5 bases at V and 9 bases at J, with 14 bases in the middle. CDR1 SEHNR and CDR2 FQNEAQ come from the germline V gene (reference sequence). There are 13 residues in the CDR3. The CDR3 loop is CASSPGGTSEQFF. For the CDR3, the DNA is TGTGCCAGCAGCCCCGGCGGGACGAGTGAGCAGTTCTTC.

The chain couples TRBV5-1 to TRBJ2-1; no definite D call. There are 14 residues in the CDR3. Looked up from germline, CDR1 is SGHRS and CDR2 is YFSETQ. The V gene lost 0 bases and the J gene lost 8 bases, with 12 bases spanning the gap. CDR3 coding DNA: TGCGCCAGCAGCTTGGCCCAAATAGCTGATGAGCAGTTCTTC. Translated, it gives CASSLAQIADEQFF.

The chain uses TRBV11-1 and TRBJ1-1, with 7 bases aligning to TRBD1. Germline V gene data show CDR1 as SGHAT and CDR2 as FQDESV (reference sequence). Trimming took 5 bases from V and 10 from J; bases not matched to a gene: 10. This CDR3 comprises 13 residues. CDR3 sequence (DNA): TGTGCCAGCAGCCCGGGACAGCGACCTGGAGCTTTCTTT. It codes for CASSPGQRPGAFF.

The CDR3 loop is CASSLSPARLRVLGTEAFF. Written as DNA, the CDR3 is TGTGCCAGTAGTCTCTCTCCAGCCCGCCTCCGGGTATTGGGCACTGAAGCTTTCTTT. The V call is TRBV19, the J call TRBJ1-1, with unresolved D. CDR1 is LNHDA and CDR2 is SQIVND in the germline V gene (reference sequence). The CDR3 has 19 amino acids. Trimming took 5 bases from V and 4 from J, leaving 29 bases between them.

This clone appeared a single time. This chain uses TRBV4-1 with TRBJ2-1; D is perhaps TRBD2 (6 bases). Germline V gene sequence: CDR1 MGHRA, CDR2 YSYEKL. V was clipped by 0 bases and J by 8 bases, with 11 bases between them. This CDR3 spans 14 amino acids. For the CDR3, the DNA is TGCGCCAGCAGCCAAGAACAGTCTAGCGATGAGCAGTTCTTC. Protein product: CASSQEQSSDEQFF.

This chain links TRBV25-1 with TRBJ2-3; 8 nucleotides align to TRBD2. The CDR3 runs 15 residues. Germline V gives CDR1 MGHDK, CDR2 SYGVNS. J was trimmed by 4 bases and V by 3 bases; bases with no gene match: 6. CDR3 region: CASSDTGRAADTQYF. The CDR3 DNA reads as TGTGCCAGCAGTGATACCGGGAGGGCCGCAGATACGCAGTATTTT.

Of note for this clone: A much larger clone differs from this one at a single base, so this may be a read error. This CDR3 fails to terminate in the conserved phenylalanine or tryptophan, so it likely reflects a read error. J is TRBJ2-7 and V is TRBV7-2; the D gene is possibly TRBD2 (6 bases). Germline CDR1 SGHTA, CDR2 FQGNSA. The CDR3 is 14 residues long. V was clipped by 3 bases and J by 0 bases, with 9 bases between them. The chain's CDR3 is CASSLGLSSYEQYL. The CDR3 DNA sequence: TGTGCCAGCAGCTTGGGACTTAGCTCCTACGAGCAGTACCTC.

The genes are TRBV4-1 and TRBJ1-6; D is possibly TRBD1 (5 bases). This CDR3 has 17 residues. Trimming left V 4 bases short and J 13 bases short, with 26 bases between. Germline V gene sequence: CDR1 MGHRA, CDR2 YSYEKL. Written as DNA, the CDR3 is TGCGCCAGCAGCCCAATCGATCTAACAGGAGTTTTTTCTCCCCTCCACTTT. This encodes CASSPIDLTGVFSPLHF.

The chain couples TRBV19 to TRBJ2-1; 9 nucleotides agree with TRBD1. The germline V gene has CDR1 LNHDA and CDR2 SQIVND (reference sequence). The CDR3 runs to 13 residues. The ends lost 5 bases at V and 6 bases at J; junction bases unmatched: 2. CDR3 region: CASSWTGVNEQFF. The CDR3 nucleotides read TGTGCCAGTAGTTGGACAGGGGTCAATGAGCAGTTCTTC.

This clone occurred a few times. This chain connects TRBV7-9 to TRBJ1-3; D possibly corresponds to TRBD1 (5 bases). The CDR3 covers 15 residues. The germline V gene has CDR1 SEHNR and CDR2 FQNEAQ (reference sequence). V was shortened by 4 bases and J by 6 bases, with 16 bases between the two germline ends. In nucleotides, the CDR3 is TGTGCCAGCAGCTCCGCGCGGGACGGTAAAAACACCATATATTTT. As protein: CASSSARDGKNTIYF. The complete variable domain, with remaining parts taken from reference TRBV7-9 and TRBJ1-3, reads DTGVSQNPRHKITKRGQNVTFRCDPISEHNRLYWYRQTLGQGPEFLTYFQNEAQLEKSRLLSDRFSAERPKGSFSTLEIQRTEQGDSAMYLCASSSARDGKNTIYFGEGSWLTVV.

Turning to this clone: At one end, the junction sequence differs from germline, possibly due to a read error. The rearrangement uses TRBV20-1 and TRBJ2-7; D not resolved. Germline CDR1 is DFQATT and CDR2 is SNEGSKA (reference sequence). This CDR3 is built from 10 residues. CDR3 DNA sequence: TGCAGTGCTCGCAGGTTGGCCGGTGAGTTC. Protein product: CSARRLAGEF.

The V gene is TRBV6-4, the J gene TRBJ2-1; TRBD2 agrees at 10 bases. This CDR3 region has 15 residues. V was clipped by 4 bases and J by 5 bases; unmatched bases: 5. Germline CDR1 and CDR2: MRHNA and SNTAGT. CDR3 sequence (DNA): TGTGCCAGCAGTGTCCTAGCGGGGGCAAACAATGAGCAGTTCTTC. Translation: CASSVLAGANNEQFF.

The chain is built from TRBV6-5 and TRBJ1-3; 9 bases line up with TRBD1. With 4 bases clipped from V and 0 bases from J, the junction kept 4 bases outside the gene matches. The CDR3 has 16 residues. Germline CDR1 and CDR2: MNHEY and SVGAGI. The CDR3, as DNA: TGTGCCAGCAGTTTCGGACAGGGGCACTCTGGAAACACCATATATTTT. Translating gives CASSFGQGHSGNTIYF.

J is TRBJ1-5 and V is TRBV5-8; possibly TRBD1 for D (5 bases). Germline V lookup: CDR1 SGHTS, CDR2 YDEGEE. V was shortened by 0 bases and J by 3 bases, with 16 bases between the two germline ends. CDR3 length: 17 residues. The CDR3 sequence: CASSLDWGTGPNQPQHF. The CDR3 DNA sequence: TGTGCCAGCAGCTTGGATTGGGGAACAGGACCCAATCAGCCCCAGCATTTT.

Regarding this clone: One end of the junction varies from germline; a read error may be responsible. The rearrangement links TRBV28 to TRBJ2-2, with D perhaps TRBD2 (6 bases). Germline-derived CDR1 and CDR2 are MDHEN and SYDVKM. The CDR3 consists of 11 residues. The CDR3 DNA reads as TGTGCCAGCAGTTGGAACCGGGAGCTGTCTTTT. Amino acids: CASSWNRELSF.

The rearrangement joins TRBV27 to TRBJ2-1; 11 bases align to TRBD2. The trim removed 5 bases at V and 0 bases at J, leaving 9 bases unmatched. Germline CDR1 MNHEY, CDR2 SMNVEV (reference sequence). The CDR3 consists of 18 residues. The CDR3 reads CASSRLAGGPSSYNEQFF. Written as DNA, the CDR3 is TGTGCCAGCAGTAGGCTAGCGGGAGGACCGAGCTCCTACAATGAGCAGTTCTTC.

The rearrangement uses TRBV7-9 and TRBJ2-6; 8 positions match TRBD1. Trimming took 4 bases from V and 3 from J; bases not matched to a gene: 8. The germline gives CDR1 SEHNR, CDR2 FQNEAQ (reference sequence). This CDR3 has 17 residues. The CDR3 nucleotides are TGTGCCAGCAGCTCCTTTGACAGGGGAGATGGGGCCAACGTCCTGACTTTC. It specifies CASSSFDRGDGANVLTF.

The CDR3 loop reads CASSKEDRAVNQPQHF. In nucleotides, the CDR3 is TGTGCCAGCAGCAAAGAGGACAGGGCGGTTAATCAGCCCCAGCATTTT. This chain uses TRBV21-1 with TRBJ1-5; TRBD1 is the table's D call and was not checked against the DNA. TRBV21-1 is noted as a pseudogene. The CDR3 spans 16 residues.

The rearrangement uses TRBV7-2 and TRBJ1-2; 9 bases fit TRBD1. Germline trimming cut 4 bases from V and 4 bases from J; bases unmatched to any gene: 13. This CDR3 contains 17 residues. The germline V gene encodes CDR1 SGHTA and CDR2 FQGNSA. DNA of the CDR3: TGTGCCAGCAGCTACCCCGGGACAGGGAATCGTGGCTATGGCTACACCTTC. This codes for CASSYPGTGNRGYGYTF.

The rearrangement uses TRBV25-1 and TRBJ1-4; 10 bases line up with TRBD1. V lost 3 bases and J lost 6; bases outside the gene matches: 4. This CDR3 spans 15 amino acids. In germline, CDR1 is MGHDK, CDR2 SYGVNS. The CDR3 here is CASSDPGQGHEKLFF. In DNA, the CDR3 is TGTGCCAGCAGTGACCCGGGACAGGGGCATGAAAAACTGTTTTTT.

This clone was detected only a few times. V gene TRBV11-2 combines with J gene TRBJ1-1; 8 bases map to TRBD1. The CDR3 spans 14 residues. V trimming: 3 bases; J trimming: 4 bases; junction bases outside the gene matches: 4. Per the germline V gene, CDR1 is SGHAT and CDR2 is FQNNGV. The CDR3 sequence: CASSFTGGATEAFF. The DNA of the CDR3 is TGTGCCAGCAGCTTCACAGGGGGTGCCACTGAAGCTTTCTTT.

J is TRBJ2-5 and V is TRBV5-6; 8 bases align to TRBD1. The J call may be mistaken, given a closer DNA end match to TRBJ2-7. There are 16 residues in the CDR3. Germline V gene sequence: CDR1 SGHDT, CDR2 YYEEEE. CDR3 residues: CASSPPGQDSSYEQYF. In DNA form, the CDR3 reads TGTGCCAGCAGCCCTCCGGGACAGGACAGCTCCTACGAGCAGTACTTC.

The J gene is TRBJ2-3, the V gene TRBV19; possibly TRBD2 for D (6 bases). The germline gives CDR1 LNHDA, CDR2 SQIVND (reference sequence). Trimming removed 3 bases at V and 5 bases at J, with 18 bases between. CDR3 length: 16 residues. CDR3 loop: CASSMVLARFKDTQYF. The CDR3 DNA reads as TGTGCCAGTAGTATGGTCCTAGCGAGATTTAAAGATACGCAGTATTTT.